This passage covers 3 T cell receptor beta chains from one sample sequenced in a study of metastatic and nonmetastatic thyroid tumors. Treatment of any kind had been given to no patient before thyroid surgery. TCRdb re-analyzed the PCR reads through MiXCR. The sample yields approximately 22,000 clones, under 35% seen once. Source material: blood. All receptors come from a female donor with papillary thyroid cancer or a benign thyroid nodule (not recorded which). Some clones in this sample may be carry-over from other donors' samples.

The chain joins TRBV7-8 to TRBJ1-2, with 12 nucleotides matching TRBD1. The CDR3 is 16 residues long. Germline V gene sequence: CDR1 SGHVS, CDR2 FQNEAQ. V dropped 4 bases and J dropped 4; count of bases not matched to a gene: 7. CDR3 sequence reads: CASSWNQGQGAYGYTF. The CDR3 nucleotides are TGTGCCAGCAGCTGGAACCAGGGACAGGGGGCCTATGGCTACACCTTC. The full variable domain, rest sourced from reference TRBV7-8 and TRBJ1-2, is GAGVSQSPRYKVAKRGQDVALRCDPISGHVSLFWYQQALGQGPEFLTYFQNEAQLDKSGLPSDRFFAERPEGSVSTLKIQRTQQEDSAVYLCASSWNQGQGAYGYTFGSGTRLTVV.

Many counts were recorded for this clone. This sequence joins TRBV20-1 and TRBJ2-2; weak D call: TRBD2 (6 bases). The CDR3 runs 13 residues. CDR1 is DFQATT and CDR2 is SNEGSKA in the germline V gene (reference sequence). Trimming cost V 0 bases and J 6 bases, with 8 bases left between them. CDR3 bases: TGCAGTGCTAGAGACAGGGAGGCCGGGGAGCTGTTTTTT. This translates into CSARDREAGELFF.

This clone showed up many times. This chain links TRBV4-2 with TRBJ2-2; 10 positions agree with TRBD1. CDR1 is LGHNA, CDR2 YNFKEQ, per germline. Trimming removed 4 bases from V and 3 bases from J; junction bases left unmatched: 17. This CDR3 contains 20 residues. In nucleotides, the CDR3 is TGTGCCAGCAGCCGCCTCCGACAGGGGGCTTTCATAGGGGACACCGGGGAGCTGTTTTTT. It yields the protein CASSRLRQGAFIGDTGELFF.